This TCR beta chain originates from a study of siplizumab effects on memory and regulatory T cells. Every sample had approximately 100,000 of its TCR templates assayed. TCRdb keeps only in-frame clones here, not all; method: immunoSEQ multiplex PCR. The table lists about 48,000 clones, about 90% of them singletons. Overall study results and limits: The alloresponse seemed to draw substantially on naive T cells, which appeared more diverse than memory cells.

In the case of this clone: The target antigen is unknown.

TEMRA, effector memory, memory and naive subsets, all unstimulated, were sequenced in a few donor pairs. Sequencing input: naive CD8+ T cells sorted from blood. This receptor was taken from a human donor in good health.

CDR3 in DNA: TGTGCCAGCAGTGTGGGTCAGGCTGAAGCTTTCTTT. The encoded protein is CASSVGQAEAFF. This rearrangement joins TRBV25-1 to TRBJ1-1; D is uncertain. This CDR3 has 12 residues. V lost 4 bases and J lost 6, with 9 bases in between. The V gene's germline CDR1 is MGHDK and CDR2 SYGVNS.